Below are 32 T cell receptor beta chains sequenced from a single sample in a study of cytomegalovirus exposure and HLA in healthy donors. The PCR employed 60 Vbeta primers together with 13 Jbeta primers. Some clones are missing from TCRdb's copy, which holds only in-frame ones; the method was immunoSEQ multiplex PCR. The table lists some 160,000 clones, over 60% of them singletons. The specimen was PBMCs. These receptors all stem from a middle-aged man in good health and CMV-seronegative.

The chain recombines TRBV6-5 with TRBJ2-1, with 12 bases lining up with TRBD1. CDR1 is MNHEY, CDR2 SVGAGI, per germline. The CDR3 sequence is 14 residues long. V lost 4 bases and J lost 9; bases outside the gene matches: 4. This CDR3 is CASSSGTGGVEQFF. In nucleotides, the CDR3 is TGTGCCAGCAGTTCAGGGACAGGGGGCGTTGAGCAGTTCTTC.

The genes are TRBV10-3 and TRBJ1-4, with a possible D match to TRBD1 (5 bases). Trimming took off 6 bases at V and 5 bases at J, with 13 bases between the two ends. In germline, CDR1 is ENHRY, CDR2 SYGVKD. The CDR3 is 14 amino acids. The CDR3 DNA reads as TGTGCCATCAGCTCCGGGGGGGAAAATGAAAAACTGTTTTTT. Translating it yields CAISSGGENEKLFF.

The chain carries TRBV6-1 and TRBJ2-5; tentatively, D is TRBD1 (6 bases). The CDR3 spans 15 residues. Trimming stripped 2 bases from V and 2 bases from J, with 12 bases between. Germline values: CDR1 MNHNS, CDR2 SASEGT. Written as DNA, the CDR3 is TGTGCCAGCAGTGAAAGCAGGGGCCCGCAAGAGACCCAGTACTTC. Its translation is CASSESRGPQETQYF.

The count of this clone is one. This chain links TRBV5-8 with TRBJ2-7, with 11 bases aligning to TRBD1. This CDR3 contains 13 residues. The ends lost 4 bases at V and 9 bases at J; junction bases unmatched: 6. Germline V lookup: CDR1 SGHTS, CDR2 YDEGEE. The DNA of the CDR3 is TGTGCCAGCAGCCAGGGACAGGGGGGGAGGCAGTACTTC. As protein: CASSQGQGGRQYF.

The chain links TRBV7-3 to TRBJ2-1; 7 nucleotides agree with TRBD2. Germline V gene data show CDR1 as SGHTA and CDR2 as FQGTGA. This CDR3 has 13 residues. V shed 5 bases and J 3 bases; nucleotides not matched to a gene: 1. In DNA form, the CDR3 reads TGTGCCAGCAGCACTAGCGACTACAATGAGCAGTTCTTC. Translation gives CASSTSDYNEQFF.

The chain links TRBV12-5 to TRBJ1-5, with D tentatively TRBD1 (6 bases). Germline CDR1 is LGHNT and CDR2 is FRNRAP. This CDR3 has 14 amino acids. V gave up 1 base and J gave up 6 bases, with 10 bases separating them. The CDR3 DNA reads as TGTGCTAGTGGTTTGGCCCCCAGGGGTCAGCCCCAGCATTTT. Residues: CASGLAPRGQPQHF.

In its sample, this clone was seen once. The chain is built from TRBV10-3 and TRBJ1-1; D call uncertain. Trimming took off 4 bases at V and 4 bases at J, with 7 bases between the two ends. Germline V CDR1 and CDR2: ENHRY, SYGVKD. The CDR3 runs to 12 residues. The CDR3 bases are TGTGCCATCAGTGGAGCTAGCACTGAAGCTTTCTTT. Translation gives CAISGASTEAFF.

This sequence joins TRBV7-2 and TRBJ2-7, with TRBD1 matching over 7 bases. Germline V gives CDR1 SGHTA, CDR2 FQGNSA. V lost 1 base, J lost 7 bases, and 7 bases stayed unmatched. CDR3 length: 14 residues. The CDR3: CASSLEGARKEQYF. As DNA, the CDR3 is TGTGCCAGCAGCTTAGAGGGGGCCAGGAAAGAGCAGTACTTC.

The chain joins TRBV2 to TRBJ1-2; 8 nucleotides line up with TRBD1. The V gene's germline CDR1 is SNHLY and CDR2 FYNNEI. The V gene end was trimmed by 6 bases and the J gene end by 3 bases; junction bases not matched to a gene: 6. This CDR3 is built from 14 residues. The CDR3 is CASSETDRDYGYTF. In nucleotides, the CDR3 is TGTGCCAGCAGCGAAACGGACAGGGACTATGGCTACACCTTC.

This clone appeared once. The chain combines TRBV27 with TRBJ1-2, with 11 positions matching TRBD1. There are 16 residues in the CDR3. The V and J ends lost 10 bases and 1 base, in that order; junction bases with no gene match: 11. Looked up from germline, CDR1 is MNHEY and CDR2 is SMNVEV (reference sequence). The CDR3 region is CATKPGQGGFNYGYTF. The CDR3 DNA reads as TGTGCCACCAAACCGGGACAGGGGGGATTTAACTATGGCTACACCTTC.

V gene TRBV7-2 combines with J gene TRBJ2-7, with D maybe TRBD2 (6 bases). The CDR3 runs to 13 residues. V lost 5 bases, J lost 2 bases, and 10 bases lay in between. CDR1 is SGHTA, CDR2 FQGNSA, per germline. The CDR3 DNA is TGTGCCAGCAGCGATAGGGAGGCCTACGAGCAGTACTTC. Protein sequence: CASSDREAYEQYF.

This chain links TRBV7-9 with TRBJ2-3; TRBD2 aligns across 10 bases. V lost 5 bases to trimming and J lost 6 bases; unmatched junction nucleotides: 11. CDR1 is SEHNR, CDR2 FQNEAQ, per germline (reference sequence). The CDR3 consists of 16 residues. This CDR3 reads CASSPLRDSGRDTQYF. The CDR3 nucleotides read TGTGCCAGCAGCCCCCTGCGAGATAGCGGGAGGGATACGCAGTATTTT.

This clone was counted between two and nine times. J is TRBJ2-2 and V is TRBV7-2, with a weak D call TRBD1 (6 bases). Germline CDR1 SGHTA, CDR2 FQGNSA. V lost 5 bases to trimming and J lost 6 bases, with 10 bases between them. The CDR3 sequence is 13 residues long. The CDR3 sequence is CASSPRQAGELFF. CDR3 coding DNA: TGTGCCAGCAGCCCCCGACAGGCCGGGGAGCTGTTTTTT. The whole variable domain, remainder taken from reference TRBV7-2 and TRBJ2-2, is GAGVSQSPSNKVTEKGKDVELRCDPISGHTALYWYRQSLGQGLEFLIYFQGNSAPDKSGLPSDRFSAERTGGSVSTLTIQRTQQEDSAVYLCASSPRQAGELFFGEGSRLTVL.

The chain is built from TRBV10-3 and TRBJ1-4, with 7 bases matching TRBD1. V lost 1 base, J lost 5 bases, and 10 bases stayed unmatched. The germline V gene has CDR1 ENHRY and CDR2 SYGVKD. The CDR3 is 17 amino acids. The CDR3 reads CAISEFNPGQPNEKLFF. The CDR3 nucleotides are TGTGCCATCAGTGAGTTTAACCCGGGACAGCCAAATGAAAAACTGTTTTTT.

The chain links TRBV6-8 to TRBJ2-5, with 7 positions matching TRBD2. V shed 8 bases, J shed 2 bases, and the junction held 8 bases outside the gene matches. CDR3 length: 14 amino acids. Germline CDR1 reads MNHGY; CDR2 reads SAAAGT. CDR3 sequence: CASPGTTLQETQYF. In nucleotides, the CDR3 is TGTGCCAGCCCTGGGACTACACTACAAGAGACCCAGTACTTC.

The rearrangement links TRBV7-3 to TRBJ2-1; 9 bases map to TRBD2. The CDR3 is 15 amino acids. The V and J ends lost 5 bases and 5 bases, in that order; junction bases with no gene match: 7. Per germline, CDR1 SGHTA and CDR2 FQGTGA. The CDR3 loop is CASSPGTSSNNEQFF. CDR3 in DNA: TGTGCCAGCAGCCCCGGGACTAGCAGTAACAATGAGCAGTTCTTC.

The rearrangement joins TRBV23-1 to TRBJ2-3; D uncertain. TRBV23-1 qualifies as an ORF whose function is uncertain. The CDR3 covers 16 residues. Deletions cut 0 bases from V and 4 bases from J, with 14 bases between. The CDR3 DNA sequence: TGCGCCAGCAGTCAATCCCCGGTGGAGTTTCCAGATACGCAGTATTTT. Translation: CASSQSPVEFPDTQYF.

The chain joins TRBV2 to TRBJ1-2, with 9 bases aligning to TRBD1. The V segment lost 5 bases and the J segment 8 bases; nucleotides outside the gene matches: 3. Germline V gene sequence: CDR1 SNHLY, CDR2 FYNNEI. The CDR3 runs 12 residues. This CDR3 reads CASSTGGRGYTF. The CDR3 nucleotides are TGTGCCAGCAGTACAGGGGGCAGGGGCTACACCTTC.

The chain employs TRBV2 and TRBJ2-1, with no clear D. The CDR3 consists of 12 residues. V lost 5 bases to trimming and J lost 9 bases, with 11 bases between them. Germline V gene sequence: CDR1 SNHLY, CDR2 FYNNEI. DNA of the CDR3: TGTGCCAGCAGTTACTACGAGGTTGAGCAGTTCTTC. Its protein is CASSYYEVEQFF.

The chain has TRBV6-6 and TRBJ1-6; no clear D. V lost 4 bases and J 10 bases, leaving 14 bases between the germline ends. Germline V CDR1 and CDR2: MNHNY, SVGAGI (reference sequence). The CDR3 extends over 14 amino acids. The CDR3 nucleotides read TGTGCCAGCAGTTTTGACGGCGCCGGGTCACCCCTCCACTTT. Amino acid sequence: CASSFDGAGSPLHF.

The DNA of the CDR3 is TGTGCCAGCAGCTTGGTAGCGGGAGGGCCCGAGCAGTACTTC. It yields the protein CASSLVAGGPEQYF. The chain recombines TRBV5-6 with TRBJ2-7; 11 positions agree with TRBD2. The CDR3 spans 14 residues. Looked up from germline, CDR1 is SGHDT and CDR2 is YYEEEE. The V and J ends lost 0 bases and 6 bases, in that order; junction bases with no gene match: 2.

The chain joins TRBV10-3 to TRBJ2-7, with 7 bases that match TRBD2. Losses at the gene ends were 6 bases for V and 6 bases for J; bases not matched to a gene: 11. The CDR3 loop spans 14 amino acids. Germline V gene sequence: CDR1 ENHRY, CDR2 SYGVKD. CDR3 coding DNA: TGTGCCATCAGGGGAGATGGCGGGAGCCTCGAGCAGTACTTC. As protein: CAIRGDGGSLEQYF.

The V call is TRBV21-1, the J call TRBJ1-5; TRBD1, the D gene given by the table, was not confirmed from the DNA. TRBV21-1 is listed as a pseudogene. The CDR3 totals 15 residues. This CDR3 reads CARDFQGCGNQPQHF. For the CDR3, the DNA is TGTGCCAGGGATTTTCAGGGTTGTGGCAATCAGCCCCAGCATTTT.

The chain is built from TRBV9 and TRBJ1-1; 7 positions match TRBD1. There are 14 residues in the CDR3. Trimming at V came to 4 bases and at J to 2 bases, leaving 5 bases not matched to a gene. Germline CDR1 SGDLS, CDR2 YYNGEE. The CDR3 bases are TGTGCCAGCAGCAAGGGACAGATCAACACTGAAGCTTTCTTT. It specifies CASSKGQINTEAFF. Full variable domain (remainder filled in from reference TRBV9 and TRBJ1-1): DSGVTQTPKHLITATGQRVTLRCSPRSGDLSVYWYQQSLDQGLQFLIQYYNGEERAKGNILERFSAQQFPDLHSELNLSSLELGDSALYFCASSKGQINTEAFFGQGTRLTVV.

This clone came up a few times. CDR3 region: CASSVGNTRAGNTIYF. The DNA for the CDR3 is TGCGCCAGCAGCGTTGGTAACACCAGGGCCGGAAACACCATATATTTT. This chain uses TRBV5-1 with TRBJ1-3; tentatively, D is TRBD1 (5 bases). CDR3 length: 16 amino acids. CDR1 and CDR2 from the germline V gene are SGHRS and YFSETQ. V was cut by 4 bases and J by 4 bases, with 18 bases left in between. Supplemented by reference TRBV5-1 and TRBJ1-3, the full variable domain reads KAGVTQTPRYLIKTRGQQVTLSCSPISGHRSVSWYQQTPGQGLQFLFEYFSETQRNKGNFPGRFSGRQFSNSRSEMNVSTLELGDSALYLCASSVGNTRAGNTIYFGEGSWLTVV.

V and J are TRBV7-8 and TRBJ2-6, with D unclear. The V gene lost 2 bases and the J gene lost 0 bases, with 11 bases spanning the gap. Germline-derived CDR1 and CDR2 are SGHVS and FQNEAQ. The CDR3 consists of 17 residues. The CDR3 nucleotides are TGTGCCAGCAGCTTAACACCCAGAGGCTCTGGGGCCAACGTCCTGACTTTC. This codes for CASSLTPRGSGANVLTF.

The chain combines TRBV7-3 with TRBJ2-1; 9 bases line up with TRBD2. CDR1 and CDR2 from the germline V gene are SGHTA and FQGTGA. The CDR3 spans 18 residues. Trimming removed 5 bases from V and 4 bases from J; junction bases left unmatched: 15. The CDR3 sequence is CASSPRGGRARDYNEQFF. CDR3 nucleotides: TGTGCCAGCAGCCCAAGGGGCGGGAGGGCCAGGGATTACAATGAGCAGTTCTTC.

The rearrangement links TRBV9 to TRBJ1-1; D might be TRBD1 (5 bases). CDR1 and CDR2 from the germline V gene are SGDLS and YYNGEE. V lost 4 bases and J 3 bases, leaving 16 bases between the germline ends. The CDR3 consists of 15 residues. CDR3 bases: TGTGCCAGCAGCTCCCGCGGGGGGTCGTACACTGAAGCTTTCTTT. It codes for CASSSRGGSYTEAFF.

The chain links TRBV7-2 to TRBJ1-5; tentative D call: TRBD1 (5 bases). Germline CDR1 and CDR2: SGHTA and FQGNSA. V dropped 1 base and J dropped 9 bases, with 13 bases sitting between them. The CDR3 contains 14 residues. CDR3 coding DNA: TGTGCCAGCAGCTTAGTGATGGGTCAGGGGCCCCAGCATTTT. It yields the protein CASSLVMGQGPQHF.

V gene TRBV10-3 combines with J gene TRBJ2-3; D might be TRBD1 (5 bases). Trimming removed 11 bases at V and 3 bases at J, with 21 bases between. Germline CDR1 ENHRY, CDR2 SYGVKD. This CDR3 has 15 amino acids. CDR3 DNA sequence: TGTGCCGTCCTGCAGGGTACCGGAGTGACAGATACGCAGTATTTT. It yields the protein CAVLQGTGVTDTQYF.

The CDR3 bases are TGTGCCAGCAGTTACGGGCAGAACACTGAAGCTTTCTTT. It specifies CASSYGQNTEAFF. V usage is TRBV6-6 and J usage is TRBJ1-1; the D is unclear. V shed 2 bases and J shed 1 base, with 5 bases lying between them. Germline CDR1 and CDR2: MNHNY and SVGAGI (reference sequence). This CDR3 comprises 13 residues.

This clone was detected once. The chain recombines TRBV7-2 with TRBJ2-1; 12 bases line up with TRBD2. Germline-derived CDR1 and CDR2 are SGHTA and FQGNSA. V lost 3 bases to trimming and J lost 10 bases; unmatched junction nucleotides: 7. This CDR3 has 15 residues. CDR3 protein: CASSLGGLAGGEQFF. In DNA form, the CDR3 reads TGTGCCAGCAGCTTGGGGGGACTAGCGGGCGGGGAGCAGTTCTTC.